The rows below give T cell receptor beta chains drawn from one sample of a study of prognosis after radiotherapy for stage I lung cancer. In TCRdb, the multiplex PCR reads were re-called with MiXCR into one record per CDR3 protein. Of approximately 15,000 distinct CDR3 sequences detected, 35% to 45% appear once; the ten largest clones hold about 43%. The specimen was PBMCs, collected before or after stereotactic body radiation therapy (not recorded which). The receptors derive from a donor older than 45 with non-small cell lung cancer. The CDR3 runs from the conserved cysteine through the conserved F or W. A D gene is named only where the DNA matches it firmly. Size tells how often a clone was seen (once, few, many) or the class of an expanded clone, and some rows leave it out.

clone size: -; V gene: TRBV5-1; J gene: TRBJ2-3; D gene: -; CDR3 DNA: TGCGCCAGCGGCACTACAGGTTCTCTCCCAGATACGCAGTATTTT; CDR3 protein: CASGTTGSLPDTQYF
clone size: once; V gene: TRBV30; J gene: TRBJ1-6; D gene: TRBD1; CDR3 DNA: TGTGCCTGGAGTGTCCGCTCCGGGACAGCGATCAATTCACCCCTCCACTTT; CDR3 protein: CAWSVRSGTAINSPLHF
clone size: many; V gene: TRBV2; J gene: TRBJ1-3; D gene: -; CDR3 DNA: TGTGCCAGCATAAGGGACGCTGGAAACACCATATATTTT; CDR3 protein: CASIRDAGNTIYF
clone size: few; V gene: TRBV3-1; J gene: TRBJ2-5; D gene: -; CDR3 DNA: TGTGCCAGCAGCCAAGATGTTCGGGGGGCTGAGGAGACCCAGTACTTC; CDR3 protein: CASSQDVRGAEETQYF
clone size: -; V gene: TRBV6-1; J gene: TRBJ2-7; D gene: TRBD2; CDR3 DNA: TGTGCCAGCAGCGGGGGGACTAGCGTCTCTTTAGAGGAGCAGTACTTC; CDR3 protein: CASSGGTSVSLEEQYF
clone size: many; V gene: TRBV28; J gene: TRBJ2-5; D gene: -; CDR3 DNA: TGTGCCAGTTGCTCCCCTAGCGTATACCAAGAGACCCAGTACTTC; CDR3 protein: CASCSPSVYQETQYF
clone size: -; V gene: TRBV7-2; J gene: TRBJ2-5; D gene: TRBD2; CDR3 DNA: TGTGCCAGCAGCTTAGCGGGAGCGGGGGAGACCCAGTACTTC; CDR3 protein: CASSLAGAGETQYF
clone size: -; V gene: TRBV19; J gene: TRBJ2-6; D gene: -; CDR3 DNA: TGTGCCAGTAGTCCCAGCCAGGGTGCTGGGGACAACGTCCTGAATTTC; CDR3 protein: CASSPSQGAGDNVLNF
clone size: many; V gene: TRBV5-1; J gene: TRBJ2-7; D gene: -; CDR3 DNA: TGCGCCAGCAGCTTGGCCGCAGATTCCTACGAGCAGTACTTC; CDR3 protein: CASSLAADSYEQYF
clone size: medium-sized; V gene: TRBV28; J gene: TRBJ1-2; D gene: TRBD1; CDR3 DNA: TGTGCCAGCAGGGATGAACAGGGGTTTAACTATGGCTACACCTTC; CDR3 protein: CASRDEQGFNYGYTF
clone size: many; V gene: TRBV2; J gene: TRBJ2-2; D gene: TRBD1; CDR3 DNA: TGTGCCAGCAGCAACCGGGACAGGGGGAATGACGGGGAGCTGTTTTTT; CDR3 protein: CASSNRDRGNDGELFF
clone size: medium-sized; V gene: TRBV6-1; J gene: TRBJ1-6; D gene: TRBD1; CDR3 DNA: TGTGCCACCATCGACAGGGCTTCTTACTCACCCCTCCACTTT; CDR3 protein: CATIDRASYSPLHF
clone size: many; V gene: TRBV7-8; J gene: TRBJ1-1; D gene: -; CDR3 DNA: TGTGCCAGCAGCTTCTTGAACACTGAAGCTTTCTTT; CDR3 protein: CASSFLNTEAFF
clone size: many; V gene: TRBV20-1; J gene: TRBJ1-2; D gene: -; CDR3 DNA: TGCAGTGCTAGAGCAACGTTGAACTATGGCTACACCTTC; CDR3 protein: CSARATLNYGYTF
clone size: -; V gene: TRBV2; J gene: TRBJ2-1; D gene: TRBD2; CDR3 DNA: TGTGCCAGCAGAGGATCCGATCCCCCGGGACTAGCGGGAGGGGATGAGCAGTTCTTC; CDR3 protein: CASRGSDPPGLAGGDEQFF
clone size: many; V gene: TRBV7-7; J gene: TRBJ2-5; D gene: TRBD2; CDR3 DNA: TGTGCTAGCGGGGGACCGACAGGTCAAGAGACCCAGTACTTC; CDR3 protein: CASGGPTGQETQYF
clone size: many; V gene: TRBV18; J gene: TRBJ1-5; D gene: TRBD1; CDR3 DNA: TGTGCCAGCTCACCAACAGGGGACCCTCAGCCCCAGCATTTT; CDR3 protein: CASSPTGDPQPQHF
clone size: many; V gene: TRBV20-1; J gene: TRBJ2-7; D gene: -; CDR3 DNA: TGCAGTGCTAGAAATGATCGAGAGCAGTACTTC; CDR3 protein: CSARNDREQYF
clone size: -; V gene: TRBV5-1; J gene: TRBJ2-7; D gene: -; CDR3 DNA: TGCGCCAGCATCTTGCCTGCAAGCTCCTACGAGCAGTACTTC; CDR3 protein: CASILPASSYEQYF
clone size: many; V gene: TRBV9; J gene: TRBJ1-1; D gene: -; CDR3 DNA: TGTGCCAGCAGCGTAGCAGGGGTTGCCACTGAAGCTTTCTTT; CDR3 protein: CASSVAGVATEAFF
clone size: medium-sized; V gene: TRBV6-1; J gene: TRBJ1-2; D gene: TRBD1; CDR3 DNA: TGTGCCAGCAGTGAAGGCATGACAGGGTATGGCTACACCTTC; CDR3 protein: CASSEGMTGYGYTF
clone size: many; V gene: TRBV7-2; J gene: TRBJ2-3; D gene: -; CDR3 DNA: TGTGCCAGCAGCTCCCGGACCCGCAAGGATACGCAGTATTTT; CDR3 protein: CASSSRTRKDTQYF
clone size: -; V gene: TRBV28; J gene: TRBJ2-3; D gene: -; CDR3 DNA: TGTGCCAGCGGGAGGACTTGGGGGACAGATACGCAGTATTTT; CDR3 protein: CASGRTWGTDTQYF
clone size: -; V gene: TRBV15; J gene: TRBJ2-2; D gene: -; CDR3 DNA: TGTGCCACCAGCAGAGATTCAGGGGCCACCGGGGAGCTGTTTTTT; CDR3 protein: CATSRDSGATGELFF
clone size: many; V gene: TRBV3-1; J gene: TRBJ2-1; D gene: -; CDR3 DNA: TGTGCCAGCAGCCAAGTGTCTAGCGTCCATGAGCAGTTCTTC; CDR3 protein: CASSQVSSVHEQFF
clone size: -; V gene: TRBV18; J gene: TRBJ2-5; D gene: -; CDR3 DNA: TGTGCCAGCTCACCACCGGACAGAGCGAGGGGGGAGACCCAGTACTTC; CDR3 protein: CASSPPDRARGETQYF
clone size: -; V gene: TRBV6-1; J gene: TRBJ1-6; D gene: -; CDR3 DNA: TGTGCCAGCAGCTGGGACCGCCTCTCCCTCCACTTT; CDR3 protein: CASSWDRLSLHF
clone size: -; V gene: TRBV5-1; J gene: TRBJ1-2; D gene: TRBD1; CDR3 DNA: TGCGCCAGCAGCCCAGGGGGCGCAGACTATGGCTACACCTTC; CDR3 protein: CASSPGGADYGYTF
clone size: few; V gene: TRBV3-1; J gene: TRBJ1-2; D gene: -; CDR3 DNA: TGTGCCAGCACCGACGGGAGTTTCGGATATGGCTACACCTTC; CDR3 protein: CASTDGSFGYGYTF
clone size: many; V gene: TRBV5-6; J gene: TRBJ1-3; D gene: -; CDR3 DNA: TGTGCCAGCAGCTTTAGTGTCGTATCCTCTGGAAACACCATATATTTT; CDR3 protein: CASSFSVVSSGNTIYF
clone size: many; V gene: TRBV19; J gene: TRBJ1-6; D gene: -; CDR3 DNA: TGTGCCAGTAGTATTGTGGGATTAAAGAATTCACCCCTCCACTTT; CDR3 protein: CASSIVGLKNSPLHF
clone size: -; V gene: TRBV6-9; J gene: TRBJ1-6; D gene: -; CDR3 DNA: TGTGCCAGCAGTTACGAAGGATTTAATTCACCCCTCCACTTT; CDR3 protein: CASSYEGFNSPLHF
clone size: -; V gene: TRBV5-1; J gene: TRBJ1-1; D gene: -; CDR3 DNA: TGCGCCAGCAGCTTGGTCGGTGCCCACACTGAAGCTTTCTTT; CDR3 protein: CASSLVGAHTEAFF
clone size: -; V gene: TRBV19; J gene: TRBJ1-1; D gene: -; CDR3 DNA: TGTGCCAGTAGGGGATTAGAAGCTTTCTTT; CDR3 protein: CASRGLEAFF
clone size: -; V gene: TRBV18; J gene: TRBJ1-6; D gene: -; CDR3 DNA: TGTGCCAGCTCACTAGGAGTTAATTCACCCCTCCACTTT; CDR3 protein: CASSLGVNSPLHF
clone size: many; V gene: TRBV6-1; J gene: TRBJ1-2; D gene: TRBD1; CDR3 DNA: TGTGCCAGCAAAACCGGGACAGGGGGCGACTATGGCTACACCTTC; CDR3 protein: CASKTGTGGDYGYTF
clone size: many; V gene: TRBV6-2/TRBV6-3; J gene: TRBJ1-4; D gene: -; CDR3 DNA: TGTGCCAGCAGGCCCATGGGGGGCGAAAAACTGTTTTTT; CDR3 protein: CASRPMGGEKLFF
clone size: many; V gene: TRBV12-3/TRBV12-4; J gene: TRBJ2-1; D gene: -; CDR3 DNA: TGTGCCAGCAGTTTAGCCAGAAGGTCCTACAATGAGCAGTTCTTC; CDR3 protein: CASSLARRSYNEQFF
clone size: many; V gene: TRBV7-8; J gene: TRBJ1-1; D gene: -; CDR3 DNA: TGTGCCAGCAGCCGAGGTGGGGCAGGGACCTCTGAAGCTTTCTTT; CDR3 protein: CASSRGGAGTSEAFF
clone size: many; V gene: TRBV15; J gene: TRBJ2-1; D gene: TRBD2; CDR3 DNA: TGTGCCACCAGCAGTGCTCTCGCCGTACTTAGCGGGAAGGTTAGGGATGAGCAGTTCTTC; CDR3 protein: CATSSALAVLSGKVRDEQFF
clone size: few; V gene: TRBV11-2; J gene: TRBJ2-3; D gene: -; CDR3 DNA: TGTGCCAGCAGCTTCCCCGAGCTGGGGGCGATCACAGATACGCAGTATTTT; CDR3 protein: CASSFPELGAITDTQYF
clone size: many; V gene: TRBV5-4; J gene: TRBJ1-6; D gene: -; CDR3 DNA: TGTGCCAGCAGCTTGGGGAGCCAGTCCTATAATTCACCCCTCCACTTT; CDR3 protein: CASSLGSQSYNSPLHF
clone size: many; V gene: TRBV6-1; J gene: TRBJ1-5; D gene: -; CDR3 DNA: TGTGCCAGCAGGGCGGCCGGCGGGGGTCAGCCCCAGCATTTT; CDR3 protein: CASRAAGGGQPQHF
clone size: medium-sized; V gene: TRBV19; J gene: TRBJ2-7; D gene: -; CDR3 DNA: TGTGCCAGTAGTAGCGGTCGGGAGCAGTACTTC; CDR3 protein: CASSSGREQYF
clone size: many; V gene: TRBV20-1; J gene: TRBJ2-1; D gene: TRBD1; CDR3 DNA: TGCAGTGCCCGTCGTAGGTGGGACAGTAACAATGAGCAGTTCTTC; CDR3 protein: CSARRRWDSNNEQFF
clone size: -; V gene: TRBV27; J gene: TRBJ2-7; D gene: TRBD2; CDR3 DNA: TGTGCCAGCAGTTTATTGTTCGGGAGGGACTACGAGCAGTACTTC; CDR3 protein: CASSLLFGRDYEQYF